Listed below are T cell receptor beta chains from one sample, sequenced in a study of T cell changes during pregnancy in multiple sclerosis. Here immunoSEQ multiplex PCR was the method, and the copy in TCRdb shows in-frame clones only, minus some. Seen here are under 50,000 clones, about 91% observed once, and the top ten hold approximately 0.81%. This material consisted of CD4+ T cells from peripheral blood mononuclear cells, taken in the third trimester of pregnancy. Receptors were obtained from a female donor with multiple sclerosis, enrolled in a pregnancy study. CDR3s include the opening cysteine and the closing phenylalanine or tryptophan. The D gene is left open where the match is weak. Only part of the rows carry a size: once, few, many, or a class if the clone is expanded.

.	TRBV5-4	TRBJ1-5	.	12	CASSAQGQPQHF	TGTGCCAGCAGCGCCCAGGGTCAGCCCCAGCATTTT
.	TRBV2	TRBJ2-1	.	15	CASSEASGSYNEQFF	TGTGCCAGCAGTGAAGCAAGCGGCTCCTACAATGAGCAGTTCTTC
.	TRBV7-9	TRBJ2-2	TRBD1	15	CASSKWTGNTGELFF	TGTGCCAGCAGCAAATGGACAGGGAACACCGGGGAGCTGTTTTTT
.	TRBV30	TRBJ1-6	.	14	CAWSVPQGHSPLHF	TGTGCCTGGAGTGTACCCCAGGGGCACTCACCCCTCCACTTT
.	TRBV2	TRBJ2-1	TRBD2	17	CASTIWGTSGGRAEQFF	TGTGCCAGCACCATATGGGGGACTAGCGGTGGAAGGGCTGAGCAGTTCTTC
.	TRBV28	TRBJ1-2	TRBD1	15	CASSWAGQKQYGYTF	TGTGCCAGCAGTTGGGCGGGACAGAAACAATATGGCTACACCTTC
.	TRBV7-9	TRBJ2-1	TRBD2	17	CASSRGLAGSWYNEQFF	TGTGCCAGCAGTCGAGGACTAGCGGGAAGTTGGTACAATGAGCAGTTCTTC
.	TRBV5-4	TRBJ2-1	.	17	CASSPGGALSSYNEQFF	TGTGCCAGCAGCCCTGGGGGCGCGCTAAGCTCCTACAATGAGCAGTTCTTC
.	TRBV6-6	TRBJ2-1	TRBD1	15	CASSNRQGAYNEQFF	TGTGCCAGCAGTAACCGACAGGGGGCCTACAATGAGCAGTTCTTC
once	TRBV5-1	TRBJ2-1	TRBD2	15	CASSFGRERNNEQFF	TGCGCCAGCAGCTTTGGGCGGGAGAGGAACAATGAGCAGTTCTTC
.	TRBV19	TRBJ1-5	.	13	CASSILEDQPQHF	TGTGCCAGTAGTATTCTGGAGGATCAGCCCCAGCATTTT
.	TRBV7-2	TRBJ2-3	.	17	CASSLGLAIMGTDTQYF	TGTGCCAGCAGCTTAGGGCTAGCGATCATGGGCACAGATACGCAGTATTTT
.	TRBV28	TRBJ2-2	TRBD1	15	CATLKGGGGTGELFF	TGTGCCACCCTCAAAGGGGGCGGTGGAACCGGGGAGCTGTTTTTT
.	TRBV7-3	TRBJ2-2	.	17	CASTLGGASGLTGELFF	TGTGCCAGCACCCTTGGGGGGGCTAGCGGACTCACCGGGGAGCTGTTTTTT
.	TRBV9	TRBJ2-3	TRBD1	17	CASSVRDRGIRTDTQYF	TGTGCCAGCAGCGTGCGGGACAGGGGAATTCGCACAGATACGCAGTATTTT
.	TRBV5-6	TRBJ1-3	.	14	CASSWAVSGNTIYF	TGTGCCAGCAGCTGGGCAGTTAGTGGAAACACCATATATTTT
.	TRBV6-1	TRBJ2-7	TRBD1	14	CASTSRDRGNEQYF	TGTGCCAGCACTTCTCGGGACAGGGGAAACGAGCAGTACTTC
.	TRBV7-9	TRBJ2-7	.	12	CASRQENYEQYF	TGTGCCAGCAGACAAGAAAACTACGAGCAGTACTTC
.	TRBV10-3	TRBJ2-5	TRBD1	15	CAISTPDRGKETQYF	TGTGCCATCAGCACCCCTGACAGGGGGAAGGAGACCCAGTACTTC
.	TRBV2	TRBJ1-2	.	15	CASSPNWGTDYGYTF	TGTGCCAGCAGCCCAAACTGGGGCACGGACTATGGCTACACCTTC